A selection of T cell receptor beta chains follows, all from one sample in a study of vaccination and CD4 T cells after COVID-19. The antigens of these receptors remain unknown. From the PCR reads, TCRdb called clonotypes with MiXCR, one entry per CDR3 protein. The sample includes fewer than 20,000 distinct CDR3 sequences, about 72% of them seen just once. The sequenced material came from CD4+ T cells from blood, cultured in vitro. The receptors shown here come from a human donor who had recovered from COVID-19. Both conserved end residues are part of each CDR3. The D gene is left open where the match is weak. The size of a clone is reported for some rows only, either as once, few or many, or as a class for expanded clones.

j_call d_call clone_size v_call cdr3_nt cdr3_aa
TRBJ2-1 TRBD2 - TRBV6-2/TRBV6-3 TGTGCCAGCAGTTACCGGGGACTAGCGGGAGTGAGCAATGAGCAGTTCTTC CASSYRGLAGVSNEQFF
TRBJ1-5 - - TRBV12-3/TRBV12-4 TGTGCCAGCAATCAGGGGCCCGGGCAGCCCCAGCATTTT CASNQGPGQPQHF
TRBJ1-1 - - TRBV20-1 TGCAGTGCTAGAGATACCCAGGGCCGGGGAACTGAAGCTTTCTTT CSARDTQGRGTEAFF
TRBJ1-5 TRBD1 - TRBV20-1 TGCAGTGCTAGGTGGACAGGGGAGAATCAGCCCCAGCATTTT CSARWTGENQPQHF
TRBJ1-1 TRBD1 once TRBV5-4 TGTGCCAGCAGCTTGGGGGGGAACAGGGGAGCTGAAGCTTTCTTT CASSLGGNRGAEAFF
TRBJ1-1 - - TRBV5-1 TGCGCCAGCAGCTTGACAGTGAACACTGAAGCTTTCTTT CASSLTVNTEAFF
TRBJ1-2 TRBD1 - TRBV20-1 TGCAGTGCTAGAGAAAGACAGGGAATGGTCGACTATGGCTACACCTTC CSARERQGMVDYGYTF
TRBJ2-5 - - TRBV7-2 TGTGCCAGCAGCCGAGACTGGACCCAAGAGACCCAGTACTTC CASSRDWTQETQYF
TRBJ2-5 - - TRBV7-2 TGTGCCAGCAGCTTAGCCTCTCCTTCCGGGGGGACAGTGGAGACCCAGTACTTC CASSLASPSGGTVETQYF
TRBJ2-7 - - TRBV18 TGTGCCAGCTCACCCCAGAGGGACGAGCAGTACTTC CASSPQRDEQYF
TRBJ1-1 - - TRBV30 TGTGCCTGGTACCGGTTCCGGGGGACTGAAGCTTTCTTT CAWYRFRGTEAFF
TRBJ2-7 - - TRBV12-3/TRBV12-4 TGTGCCAGCAGTTCCCCGGCTCAAGGTACCTACGAGCAGTACTTC CASSSPAQGTYEQYF
TRBJ2-2 - once TRBV21-1 TGTGCCAGCAGCAAAGGACAGGGGAACACCGGGGAGCTGTTTTTT CASSKGQGNTGELFF
TRBJ2-7 - - TRBV11-3 TGTGCCAGCAGCAAAGAGTCCTACTACGAGCAGTACTTC CASSKESYYEQYF
TRBJ1-3 - - TRBV6-1 TGTGCCAGCAGTGAAGGCGGGAGCTCTGGAAACACCATATATTTT CASSEGGSSGNTIYF
TRBJ2-3 - - TRBV6-1 TGTGCCAGCGAGGTAGCAGCGTATCCTAGCACAGATACGCAGTATTTT CASEVAAYPSTDTQYF
TRBJ2-3 - medium-sized TRBV11-2 TGTGCCAGCAGCCCGGGTTGGGCGGTAAGCACAGATACGCAGTATTTT CASSPGWAVSTDTQYF
TRBJ1-1 TRBD1 once TRBV10-3 TGTGCCATCAGTGAGTTTAGGGGACAGGGCCCCTTGAACACTGAAGCTTTCTTT CAISEFRGQGPLNTEAFF
TRBJ1-1 - - TRBV20-1 TGCAGTGCTAGGGCTATAGGGGAGGGTACTGAAGCTTTCTTT CSARAIGEGTEAFF
TRBJ1-2 - - TRBV6-5 TGTGCCAGCAGTTACAAGGGGGGCAGGGGTGGCTATGGCTACACCTTC CASSYKGGRGGYGYTF
TRBJ2-5 TRBD1 - TRBV27 TGTGCCAGCAGTTACAGATGGACAGGGAAGGAGACCCAGTACTTC CASSYRWTGKETQYF
TRBJ2-3 - - TRBV6-1 TGTGCCAGCAGTGAAGCCCCAACCAATACGCAGTATTTT CASSEAPTNTQYF
TRBJ2-7 - - TRBV6-1 TGTGCCAGCAGGTCACCCTACGAGCAGTACTTC CASRSPYEQYF